One and the same sample provided the 32 T cell receptor beta chains below, sequenced in a study of monozygotic twins with inflammatory bowel disease. TCRdb re-called the 5' RACE reads and shows each CDR3 protein once, DNA omitted. This repertoire includes roughly 200,000 distinct CDR3 sequences. Sequenced: blood. These receptors were obtained from a human donor with ulcerative colitis or Crohn's disease, or a healthy co-twin of an affected twin (not recorded which).

The chain combines TRBV5-1 with TRBJ2-7; TCRdb's D call of TRBD1 is untestable without DNA. Germline lookup yields CDR1 SGHRS and CDR2 YFSETQ. The CDR3 length is 15 residues. The CDR3 protein is CASSLEGVARGEQYF.

J is TRBJ1-2 and V is TRBV7-9; as DNA is missing, the TRBD1 call by TCRdb cannot be tested. Germline V lookup: CDR1 SEHNR, CDR2 FQNEAQ (reference sequence). The CDR3 loop spans 15 amino acids. This CDR3 is CASSPRGQGGYGYTF.

The chain links TRBV28 to TRBJ2-7; TCRdb outputs TRBD1, but without DNA this stays unchecked. Germline CDR1 and CDR2: MDHEN and SYDVKM. The CDR3 is 11 amino acids. The CDR3 loop is CASLPPDGQYF.

CDR3 in amino acids: CASSFIISGNTIYF. The gene calls are TRBV12-3 or TRBV12-4 and TRBJ1-3. CDR3 length: 14 residues.

V is TRBV6-5 and J is TRBJ1-2; no DNA is available, so the TRBD1 call from TCRdb remains unchecked. CDR1 MNHEY and CDR2 SVGAGI come from the germline V gene. The CDR3 runs 15 residues. The CDR3 loop is CASRPLTRTGNGYTF.

The J gene is TRBJ2-1, the V gene TRBV7-9. The CDR3 has 16 residues. CDR1 is SEHNR, CDR2 FQNEAQ, per germline (reference sequence). The CDR3 loop is CASSLVGGATYNEQFF.

J is TRBJ1-5 and V is TRBV20-1. CDR1 is DFQATT, CDR2 SNEGSKA, per germline (reference sequence). This CDR3 is 14 amino acids long. The CDR3 here is CSAAGGLLNQPQHF.

The chain uses TRBV28 and TRBJ1-5; TCRdb names TRBD1, which stays unverified in the absence of DNA. CDR1 and CDR2 from the germline V gene are MDHEN and SYDVKM. This CDR3 is 16 amino acids long. The CDR3 loop is CASSFPGTGARQPQHF.

The CDR3 loop is CASSPGNAGELFF. The V and J genes are TRBV7-7 and TRBJ2-2; the TCRdb call, TRBD1, lacks DNA for checking. This CDR3 spans 13 amino acids. In germline, CDR1 is SSHAT, CDR2 FNYEAQ (reference sequence).

V gene TRBV5-1 combines with J gene TRBJ1-4; TCRdb lists TRBD1, though no DNA is available to test this call. The CDR3 length is 15 residues. The germline CDR1 and CDR2 sequences are SGHRS and YFSETQ. The CDR3 loop reads CASSLQGQGEEKLFF. Filled out from reference TRBV5-1 and TRBJ1-4, the complete variable domain reads KAGVTQTPRYLIKTRGQQVTLSCSPISGHRSVSWYQQTPGQGLQFLFEYFSETQRNKGNFPGRFSGRQFSNSRSEMNVSTLELGDSALYLCASSLQGQGEEKLFFGSGTQLSVL.

The chain carries TRBV14 and TRBJ1-6. This CDR3 is 14 amino acids long. Germline CDR1 SGHDN, CDR2 FVKESK. CDR3 sequence: CASSQDARRSPLHF.

The chain is built from TRBV27 and TRBJ2-1; the D gene TCRdb calls, TRBD1, cannot be checked with no DNA. CDR3 length equals 13 residues. The germline gives CDR1 MNHEY, CDR2 SMNVEV (reference sequence). Here the CDR3 reads CASSHGATNEQFF.

The rearrangement joins TRBV7-2 to TRBJ1-6. The CDR3 consists of 16 residues. In germline, CDR1 is SGHTA, CDR2 FQGNSA. The CDR3 loop is CASSLVAGVRDSPLHF.

V usage is TRBV7-9 and J usage is TRBJ2-4; TCRdb selects TRBD1, and the lack of DNA leaves this call unchecked. CDR1 and CDR2 (germline): SEHNR, FQNEAQ (reference sequence). CDR3 size: 16 residues. The chain's CDR3 is CASSLGQGNAKNIQYF.

The chain couples TRBV9 to TRBJ2-3; TCRdb's D call of TRBD1 is untestable without DNA. Germline CDR1 SGDLS, CDR2 YYNGEE. CDR3 length: 15 residues. The chain's CDR3 is CASSERDRAVDTQYF. Full variable domain (missing parts from reference TRBV9 and TRBJ2-3): DSGVTQTPKHLITATGQRVTLRCSPRSGDLSVYWYQQSLDQGLQFLIQYYNGEERAKGNILERFSAQQFPDLHSELNLSSLELGDSALYFCASSERDRAVDTQYFGPGTRLTVL.

This chain links TRBV2 with TRBJ2-7; TCRdb gives TRBD1 as the D gene, but with no DNA this cannot be confirmed. Germline V gene lookup returns CDR1 SNHLY and CDR2 FYNNEI. The CDR3 totals 14 residues. CDR3 protein: CASTNQGSSYEQYF.

This sequence joins TRBV4-2 and TRBJ1-3. Per the germline V gene, CDR1 is LGHNA and CDR2 is YNFKEQ. This CDR3 has 16 amino acids. CDR3 region: CASSQEAKGPGNTIYF.

The chain uses TRBV7-9 and TRBJ1-2; the D call of TRBD1 rests on TCRdb alone, since no DNA is present to check it. This CDR3 region has 13 residues. Germline V gene lookup returns CDR1 SEHNR and CDR2 FQNEAQ (reference sequence). The CDR3 loop reads CASTLTGNYGYTF.

The chain has TRBV5-1 and TRBJ1-1; TCRdb indicates TRBD1, and absent DNA this call remains unverified. CDR1 is SGHRS, CDR2 YFSETQ, per germline. This CDR3 is 15 amino acids long. The CDR3 loop is CASSLAIGGFTEAFF.

V is TRBV20-1 and J is TRBJ1-2; the D call of TRBD1 rests on TCRdb alone, since no DNA is present to check it. This CDR3 is built from 14 residues. From germline, CDR1 is DFQATT and CDR2 SNEGSKA (reference sequence). The CDR3 sequence is CSAPGQGANYGYTF.

The chain has TRBV7-9 and TRBJ2-3. Germline lookup yields CDR1 SEHNR and CDR2 FQNEAQ (reference sequence). CDR3 length: 14 residues. CDR3 sequence: CASSKELATDTQYF.

J is TRBJ1-5 and V is TRBV28. Germline CDR1 MDHEN, CDR2 SYDVKM. This CDR3 has 12 amino acids. CDR3 sequence: CASTLLEQPQHF.

The chain recombines TRBV3-1 with TRBJ2-4; TCRdb designates TRBD1, a call that cannot be tested without DNA. Germline lookup yields CDR1 LGHDT and CDR2 YNNKEL (reference sequence). The CDR3 sequence is 12 residues long. Here the CDR3 reads CASSIQGLPQYF.

The V call is TRBV14, the J call TRBJ1-1; TCRdb gives TRBD1 as the D gene, but with no DNA this cannot be confirmed. Germline V gene lookup returns CDR1 SGHDN and CDR2 FVKESK. The CDR3 consists of 15 residues. CDR3 sequence reads: CASSQELWGRTEAFF.

This chain links TRBV28 with TRBJ2-5; there is no DNA to check the TCRdb D call of TRBD2. The CDR3 spans 17 residues. CDR1 and CDR2 (germline): MDHEN, SYDVKM. The CDR3 sequence is CASSFARGRAHQETQYF.

The chain joins TRBV11-2 to TRBJ2-2; as DNA is missing, the TRBD1 call by TCRdb cannot be tested. The CDR3 covers 14 residues. Germline-derived CDR1 and CDR2 are SGHAT and FQNNGV. The CDR3 loop reads CASSPTGGTGELFF.

The chain employs TRBV19 and TRBJ1-5. Germline V lookup: CDR1 LNHDA, CDR2 SQIVND (reference sequence). The CDR3 runs to 15 residues. CDR3 amino acids: CASSISPVGNQPQHF.

This chain links TRBV5-1 with TRBJ2-1; TCRdb's D gene call, TRBD1, goes unchecked for lack of DNA. The CDR3 contains 14 residues. The germline V gene has CDR1 SGHRS and CDR2 YFSETQ. CDR3 residues: CASSQQGAYNEQFF. The whole variable domain, filled in from reference TRBV5-1 and TRBJ2-1, reads KAGVTQTPRYLIKTRGQQVTLSCSPISGHRSVSWYQQTPGQGLQFLFEYFSETQRNKGNFPGRFSGRQFSNSRSEMNVSTLELGDSALYLCASSQQGAYNEQFFGPGTRLTVL.

The J gene is TRBJ1-1, the V gene TRBV25-1. The germline gives CDR1 MGHDK, CDR2 SYGVNS. The CDR3 length is 13 residues. CDR3 residues: CASSESPPSQAFF. The complete variable domain, with remaining parts taken from reference TRBV25-1 and TRBJ1-1, reads EADIYQTPRYLVIGTGKKITLECSQTMGHDKMYWYQQDPGMELHLIHYSYGVNSTEKGDLSSESTVSRIRTEHFPLTLESARPSHTSQYLCASSESPPSQAFFGQGTRLTVV.

The genes are TRBV6-2 or TRBV6-3 and TRBJ2-7. Germline values: CDR1 MNHEY, CDR2 SVGEGT. CDR3 size: 12 residues. CDR3 region: CASSYGLIEQYF.

V and J are TRBV20-1 and TRBJ1-5; TCRdb names TRBD1, which stays unverified in the absence of DNA. The CDR3 runs 14 residues. CDR1 is DFQATT and CDR2 is SNEGSKA in the germline V gene (reference sequence). The CDR3 sequence is CSATEGASNQPQHF.

V usage is TRBV20-1 and J usage is TRBJ2-1. The CDR3 is made up of 14 amino acids. In germline, CDR1 is DFQATT, CDR2 SNEGSKA (reference sequence). The CDR3 protein is CSAPSGFSYNEQFF.